These 16 T cell receptor beta chains originate from one sample sequenced in a study of blood T cell repertoires in COVID-19. The assay was immunoSEQ multiplex PCR, and TCRdb's table has in-frame clones only and misses some. The data show some 320,000 clones, 90% seen once. Sequenced input: PBMCs or T cells enriched from blood (not recorded which). The origin of the receptors is a man aged 55 to 70 who had recovered from COVID-19.

The chain links TRBV24-1 to TRBJ2-5; D might be TRBD2 (6 bases). The V gene's germline CDR1 is KGHDR and CDR2 SFDVKD. Trimming removed 3 bases from V and 5 bases from J, with 12 bases in between. The CDR3 has 14 amino acids. In DNA form, the CDR3 reads TGTGCCACCAGTGATGGAAGCGGGTTCGAGACCCAGTACTTC. It specifies CATSDGSGFETQYF.

The rearrangement joins TRBV19 to TRBJ1-2, with TRBD1 as a possible D gene (6 bases). Trimming stripped 7 bases from V and 6 bases from J, with 24 bases between. CDR1 is LNHDA and CDR2 is SQIVND in the germline V gene (reference sequence). CDR3 length: 16 amino acids. CDR3 in DNA: TGTGCCAGTAAACTAAAAACGGACAGAAGGTTCAATGGCTACACCTTC. It yields the protein CASKLKTDRRFNGYTF.

The V gene is TRBV7-9, the J gene TRBJ2-1; TRBD1 matches 10 bases. CDR1 and CDR2 from the germline V gene are SEHNR and FQNEAQ (reference sequence). The V segment lost 5 bases and the J segment 5 bases; nucleotides outside the gene matches: 6. This CDR3 spans 15 amino acids. The chain's CDR3 is CASSLRDRGHNEQFF. For the CDR3, the DNA is TGTGCCAGCAGCCTGCGGGACAGGGGACACAATGAGCAGTTCTTC. Filled out from reference TRBV7-9 and TRBJ2-1, the complete variable domain reads DTGVSQNPRHKITKRGQNVTFRCDPISEHNRLYWYRQTLGQGPEFLTYFQNEAQLEKSRLLSDRFSAERPKGSFSTLEIQRTEQGDSAMYLCASSLRDRGHNEQFFGPGTRLTVL.

The chain combines TRBV27 with TRBJ2-2; D gene ambiguous. The CDR3 consists of 13 residues. Germline values: CDR1 MNHEY, CDR2 SMNVEV (reference sequence). V was pared by 5 bases and J by 2 bases, with 6 bases between. The CDR3 DNA reads TGTGCCAGCAGTCCCCATAACACCGGGGAGCTGTTTTTT. Translating gives CASSPHNTGELFF.

The chain employs TRBV4-1 and TRBJ2-1; TRBD2 matches at 7 bases. The length of the CDR3 is 15 residues. Trimming took 6 bases from V and 6 from J; bases not matched to a gene: 11. The germline CDR1 and CDR2 sequences are MGHRA and YSYEKL. CDR3 region: CASRNSGGNSNEQFF. The CDR3 bases are TGCGCCAGCAGAAATTCGGGAGGCAATTCCAATGAGCAGTTCTTC.

This clone was observed a few times. The CDR3 is CASSPGGQSQPQHF. Here the CDR3 DNA reads TGTGCCAGCAGCCCCGGGGGGCAGAGTCAGCCCCAGCATTTT. The chain is built from TRBV7-9 and TRBJ1-5, with a weak D call TRBD1 (6 bases). The V end was cut by 5 bases, the J end by 6 bases, with 14 bases between. This CDR3 contains 14 residues. Per germline, CDR1 SEHNR and CDR2 FQNEAQ (reference sequence). Drawing the rest from reference TRBV7-9 and TRBJ1-5, the complete variable domain is DTGVSQNPRHKITKRGQNVTFRCDPISEHNRLYWYRQTLGQGPEFLTYFQNEAQLEKSRLLSDRFSAERPKGSFSTLEIQRTEQGDSAMYLCASSPGGQSQPQHFGDGTRLSIL.

This clone has a single count. CDR3 sequence (DNA): TGTGCCAGCAGCTTAGACCAGAACACTGAAGCTTTCTTT. Its translation is CASSLDQNTEAFF. This chain links TRBV11-3 with TRBJ1-1; D remains unclear. The germline CDR1 and CDR2 sequences are SGHNT and YENEEA. CDR3 length: 13 amino acids. Trimming shortened V by 0 bases and J by 1 base, and 3 bases separated the two germline ends.

This clone was recorded many times. The chain has TRBV5-6 and TRBJ2-7, with TRBD1 matching 10 bases. The germline CDR1 and CDR2 sequences are SGHDT and YYEEEE. Trimming cost V 0 bases and J 3 bases; bases outside gene matches: 9. The CDR3 runs 17 residues. CDR3 in DNA: TGTGCCAGCAGCTTGGGGGACAGGGGTTTATCGTTCTACGAGCAGTACTTC. Translation gives CASSLGDRGLSFYEQYF.

This chain links TRBV12-3 or TRBV12-4 with TRBJ1-2; TRBD1 might be the D (6 bases). Trimming pared 4 bases from V and 7 bases from J, leaving 10 bases between. The CDR3 spans 12 residues. The CDR3 nucleotides are TGTGCCAGCAGTTCCGGGGGGGCTGGCTACACCTTC. The encoded protein is CASSSGGAGYTF.

This clone was seen a few times. The chain carries TRBV18 and TRBJ2-1; D may be TRBD2 (6 bases). In germline, CDR1 is KGHSH, CDR2 LQKENI. The CDR3 is 16 residues long. Deletions cut 3 bases from V and 3 bases from J, with 15 bases between. The CDR3 spells CASSPPLASLYNEQFF. The CDR3 DNA reads TGTGCCAGCTCACCGCCCCTAGCGAGCCTCTACAATGAGCAGTTCTTC.

The rearrangement uses TRBV5-8 and TRBJ2-5, with TRBD1 matching over 10 bases. The CDR3 has 17 residues. V was clipped by 4 bases and J by 1 base; unmatched bases: 10. Germline V CDR1 and CDR2: SGHTS, YDEGEE. The CDR3 DNA follows: TGTGCCAGCAGCACCGGGACAGGGGCCAATACCCAAGAGACCCAGTACTTC. This translates into CASSTGTGANTQETQYF. The full variable domain, completed using reference TRBV5-8 and TRBJ2-5, is EAGVTQSPTHLIKTRGQQATLRCSPISGHTSVYWYQQALGLGLQFLLWYDEGEERNRGNFPPRFSGRQFPNYSSELNVNALELEDSALYLCASSTGTGANTQETQYFGPGTRLLVL.

V and J are TRBV19 and TRBJ2-7; TRBD2 matches 7 bases. After removal of 3 bases from V and 4 bases from J, the junction contained 12 bases not matched to a gene. The CDR3 is made up of 16 amino acids. The germline V gene encodes CDR1 LNHDA and CDR2 SQIVND (reference sequence). CDR3 nucleotide sequence: TGTGCCAGTAGTATCTTTGGAGCGGGGACTATTTACGAGCAGTACTTC. Amino acid sequence: CASSIFGAGTIYEQYF.

This chain joins TRBV6-2 or TRBV6-3 and TRBJ2-7; the match to TRBD1 covers 7 bases. V was clipped by 5 bases and J by 3 bases; unmatched bases: 4. The CDR3 is 13 residues long. Germline CDR1 reads MNHEY; CDR2 reads SVGEGT. In nucleotides, the CDR3 is TGTGCCAGCAGTCGGACAGGTTACTACGAGCAGTACTTC. Its translation is CASSRTGYYEQYF.

This chain uses TRBV24-1 with TRBJ2-1; TRBD2 matches at 15 bases. The CDR3 sequence is 17 residues long. Germline V CDR1 and CDR2: KGHDR, SFDVKD. Trimming removed 5 bases from V and 5 bases from J; junction bases left unmatched: 6. The CDR3 protein is CATSGGGLAGGNNEQFF. The DNA of the CDR3 is TGTGCCACCAGTGGAGGGGGACTAGCGGGAGGTAACAATGAGCAGTTCTTC.

This clone occurred once. The rearrangement links TRBV3-1 (or the pseudogene TRBV3-2) to TRBJ2-6; TRBD2 might be the D (6 bases). Trimming left V 4 bases short and J 0 bases short, with 10 bases between. Germline values: CDR1 LGHDT, CDR2 YNNKEL (reference sequence). The CDR3 runs 16 residues. Written as DNA, the CDR3 is TGTGCCAGCAGCCCTGGAGGGCGCTCTGGGGCCAACGTCCTGACTTTC. Translation: CASSPGGRSGANVLTF.

The rearrangement uses TRBV11-2 and TRBJ2-7; 7 nucleotides line up with TRBD2. V shed 6 bases, J shed 12 bases, and the junction held 8 bases outside the gene matches. CDR1 is SGHAT, CDR2 FQNNGV, per germline. The length of the CDR3 is 11 residues. CDR3 residues: CASRFDSGVYF. For the CDR3, the DNA is TGTGCCAGCAGATTTGACAGCGGGGTGTACTTC.